Presented here are 24 T cell receptor beta chains from one specimen sequenced in a study of beta chain features in type 1 diabetes. Overall study findings and caveats: All four CD4+ subsets from Type 1 diabetes patients carried moderately but significantly shorter TCRB CDR3s.

The study reverse transcribed the entire isolated RNA, so it sequenced expressed TCRB transcripts. Assay used: immunoSEQ multiplex PCR; TCRdb lists only in-frame clones, some missing. The sample records about 120,000 clones, about 15% being singletons. The antigens of these receptors remain unknown. Sequenced: central memory CD4+ T cells from blood. These receptor sequences come from a young man with type 1 diabetes.

The sample holds a few counts of this clone. This sequence joins TRBV5-4 and TRBJ2-5, with 10 bases lining up with TRBD2. In germline, CDR1 is SGHNT, CDR2 YYREEE (reference sequence). The CDR3 has 14 residues. With 4 bases clipped from V and 5 bases from J, the junction kept 5 bases outside the gene matches. CDR3 DNA: TGTGCCAGCAGCCCCGGGACTAGCGTTGAGACCCAGTACTTC. This gives the protein CASSPGTSVETQYF. Full variable domain (outside the CDR3, taken from reference TRBV5-4 and TRBJ2-5): ETGVTQSPTHLIKTRGQQVTLRCSSQSGHNTVSWYQQALGQGPQFIFQYYREEENGRGNFPPRFSGLQFPNYSSELNVNALELDDSALYLCASSPGTSVETQYFGPGTRLLVL.

This clone was seen a handful of times. The chain carries TRBV2 and TRBJ1-5; D call uncertain. The CDR3 length is 13 residues. V dropped 7 bases and J dropped 5 bases, with 12 bases sitting between them. Per germline, CDR1 SNHLY and CDR2 FYNNEI. The CDR3 loop is CASIQDVDQPQHF. The CDR3 DNA sequence: TGTGCCAGCATCCAGGATGTGGATCAGCCCCAGCATTTT.

V usage is TRBV6-5 and J usage is TRBJ2-1; D perhaps matches TRBD2 (5 bases). Looked up from germline, CDR1 is MNHEY and CDR2 is SVGAGI. Trimming shortened V by 2 bases and J by 6 bases, and 17 bases separated the two germline ends. This CDR3 is built from 16 residues. The CDR3 spells CASSYQGSSLFNEQFF. The CDR3 DNA reads as TGTGCCAGCAGTTACCAAGGGAGTTCCCTTTTCAATGAGCAGTTCTTC.

This clone was picked up a small number of times. The chain joins TRBV29-1 to TRBJ2-7; a weak D match, TRBD1 (5 bases). The CDR3 has 13 amino acids. Trimming removed 7 bases from V and 4 bases from J, with 17 bases in between. The germline CDR1 and CDR2 sequences are SQVTM and ANQGSEA. DNA for the CDR3: TGCAGCGCCCAAGGGGTGGGGATTTACGAGCAGTACTTC. This codes for CSAQGVGIYEQYF.

The V call is TRBV7-2, the J call TRBJ1-4; D call uncertain. The V and J ends lost 3 bases and 7 bases respectively, with 6 bases between them. The V gene's germline CDR1 is SGHTA and CDR2 FQGNSA. The CDR3 runs to 12 residues. CDR3 sequence reads: CASSFAAEKLFF. As DNA, the CDR3 is TGTGCCAGCAGCTTTGCCGCTGAAAAACTGTTTTTT.

This chain links TRBV23-1 with TRBJ2-7; D not resolved. TRBV23-1 is an ORF, with its function uncertain. The CDR3 consists of 10 residues. V was cut by 9 bases and J by 2 bases, with 5 bases left in between. The CDR3 coding sequence is TGCGCCAGTGTGGCCTACGAGCAGTACTTC. This codes for CASVAYEQYF.

On this clone: The same CDR3 can be traced to other DNA sequences in this sample. V usage is TRBV7-2 and J usage is TRBJ2-7, with 9 bases fitting TRBD1. With 3 bases clipped from V and 2 bases from J, the junction kept 2 bases outside the gene matches. The CDR3 sequence is 14 residues long. Germline CDR1 is SGHTA and CDR2 is FQGNSA. Written as DNA, the CDR3 is TGTGCCAGCAGCTTCGGACAGGGGCCCTACGAGCAGTACTTC. Translated: CASSFGQGPYEQYF.

This clone was seen at least ten times. This sequence joins TRBV7-9 and TRBJ1-5; 8 nucleotides line up with TRBD1. CDR1 is SEHNR, CDR2 FQNEAQ, per germline (reference sequence). The CDR3 totals 14 residues. The V segment lost 4 bases and the J segment 5 bases; nucleotides outside the gene matches: 4. CDR3 nucleotide sequence: TGTGCCAGCAGCTCGCTGACAGGGGATCAGCCCCAGCATTTT. Translating gives CASSSLTGDQPQHF. The full variable domain, with the rest looked up from reference TRBV7-9 and TRBJ1-5, is DTGVSQNPRHKITKRGQNVTFRCDPISEHNRLYWYRQTLGQGPEFLTYFQNEAQLEKSRLLSDRFSAERPKGSFSTLEIQRTEQGDSAMYLCASSSLTGDQPQHFGDGTRLSIL.

There are a few counts of this clone. With a much larger clone just one base away, this may be a read error. This chain joins TRBV29-1 and TRBJ2-1, with D uncertain. The V and J ends lost 7 bases and 7 bases respectively, with 8 bases between them. The length of the CDR3 is 10 residues. Germline V gene sequence: CDR1 SQVTM, CDR2 ANQGSEA. This CDR3 reads CSGTGNEQFF. CDR3 in DNA: TGCAGCGGCACCGGTAATGAGCAGTTCTTC.

V usage is TRBV6-1 and J usage is TRBJ2-3; D gene unclear. The V end lost 1 base, the J end lost 7 bases, and 18 bases lay between the germline ends. CDR1 is MNHNS and CDR2 is SASEGT in the germline V gene. This CDR3 region has 16 residues. For the CDR3, the DNA is TGTGCCAGCAGTGAAGAGTGGGATAGCCCGCGGTATACGCAGTATTTT. Its protein is CASSEEWDSPRYTQYF.

This clone appeared a few times. This chain connects TRBV10-3 to TRBJ1-1; D unclear. Trimming stripped 3 bases from V and 3 bases from J, with 11 bases between. Germline V gene lookup returns CDR1 ENHRY and CDR2 SYGVKD. The CDR3 loop spans 14 amino acids. The CDR3 is CAISETLGDTEAFF. Here the CDR3 DNA reads TGTGCCATCAGTGAAACGCTGGGCGACACTGAAGCTTTCTTT.

The rearrangement joins TRBV7-3 to TRBJ1-1; D is unclear. Germline V gene lookup returns CDR1 SGHTA and CDR2 FQGTGA. The CDR3 runs to 14 residues. V was clipped by 5 bases and J by 4 bases, with 14 bases between them. CDR3: CASSTGPASTEAFF. CDR3 nucleotide sequence: TGTGCCAGCAGCACGGGCCCGGCGAGCACTGAAGCTTTCTTT.

The J gene is TRBJ2-4, the V gene TRBV2, with D possibly TRBD2 on 5 matching bases. CDR1 SNHLY and CDR2 FYNNEI come from the germline V gene. This CDR3 has 12 amino acids. Trimming pared 4 bases from V and 8 bases from J, leaving 9 bases between. The CDR3 reads CASSGGRDIQYF. The CDR3 DNA is TGTGCCAGCAGTGGAGGGCGAGACATTCAGTACTTC.

This clone was observed a handful of times. The gene calls are TRBV21-1 and TRBJ1-1; the table's D gene call, TRBD1, was not cross checked with the DNA. TRBV21-1 is recorded as a pseudogene. CDR3 size: 15 residues. CDR3 residues: CASSTTGVPNTEAFF. The CDR3 bases are TGTGCCAGCAGCACAACAGGGGTCCCGAACACTGAAGCTTTCTTT.

This sequence joins TRBV5-4 and TRBJ2-5, with 8 positions matching TRBD1. Germline-derived CDR1 and CDR2 are SGHNT and YYREEE (reference sequence). There are 15 residues in the CDR3. V shed 4 bases and J 1 base; nucleotides not matched to a gene: 6. Here the CDR3 reads CASSTSTGGQETQYF. In nucleotides, the CDR3 is TGTGCCAGCAGCACATCAACAGGGGGCCAAGAGACCCAGTACTTC.

V gene TRBV5-1 combines with J gene TRBJ1-2; 8 bases are shared with TRBD1. Losses at the gene ends were 6 bases for V and 8 bases for J; bases not matched to a gene: 12. Germline V gene data show CDR1 as SGHRS and CDR2 as YFSETQ. The CDR3 loop spans 14 amino acids. CDR3 protein: CASTPSRGHGGYTF. The CDR3 nucleotides read TGCGCCAGCACCCCCTCCAGGGGGCATGGAGGCTACACCTTC.

The chain joins TRBV18 to TRBJ2-2; no clear D. The CDR3 runs 15 residues. CDR1 is KGHSH and CDR2 is LQKENI in the germline V gene. V was pared by 2 bases and J by 2 bases, with 9 bases between. The chain's CDR3 is CASSPGHANTGELFF. The CDR3 nucleotides are TGTGCCAGCTCACCAGGGCACGCAAACACCGGGGAGCTGTTTTTT. Variable domain in full (rest from reference TRBV18 and TRBJ2-2): NAGVMQNPRHLVRRRGQEARLRCSPMKGHSHVYWYRQLPEEGLKFMVYLQKENIIDESGMPKERFSAEFPKEGPSILRIQQVVRGDSAAYFCASSPGHANTGELFFGEGSRLTVL.

The chain has TRBV4-3 and TRBJ1-1; D remains ambiguous. Trimming pared 4 bases from V and 0 bases from J, leaving 12 bases between. Germline CDR1 LGHNA, CDR2 YSLEER. The CDR3 length is 15 residues. CDR3 sequence: CASSPSGSLNTEAFF. The CDR3 bases are TGCGCCAGCAGCCCTTCTGGTTCTTTGAACACTGAAGCTTTCTTT.

This clone was found a few times. The chain carries TRBV6-5 and TRBJ2-7; 8 nucleotides agree with TRBD1. Trimming removed 5 bases from V and 6 bases from J; junction bases left unmatched: 9. Per germline, CDR1 MNHEY and CDR2 SVGAGI. The CDR3 extends over 14 amino acids. CDR3 amino acids: CASSQDRAHTEQYF. Here the CDR3 DNA reads TGTGCCAGCAGTCAGGACAGGGCTCACACCGAGCAGTACTTC.

This clone was detected only a few times. This chain connects TRBV7-2 to TRBJ1-4; D perhaps matches TRBD1 (5 bases). This CDR3 spans 13 amino acids. Trimming pared 6 bases from V and 8 bases from J, leaving 13 bases between. Germline V gene lookup returns CDR1 SGHTA and CDR2 FQGNSA. The CDR3 DNA follows: TGTGCCAGCAGTCGGGGGATAGGGGAAAAACTGTTTTTT. Translation gives CASSRGIGEKLFF.

This sequence joins TRBV7-3 and TRBJ1-2, with D tentatively TRBD1 (5 bases). The V end lost 5 bases, the J end lost 2 bases, and 15 bases lay between the germline ends. Germline assignment: CDR1 SGHTA and CDR2 FQGTGA. There are 15 residues in the CDR3. CDR3 sequence: CASSPDGTYNYGYTF. The CDR3 nucleotides are TGTGCCAGCAGCCCCGATGGGACGTACAACTATGGCTACACCTTC. The whole variable domain, remainder taken from reference TRBV7-3 and TRBJ1-2, is GAGVSQTPSNKVTEKGKYVELRCDPISGHTALYWYRQSLGQGPEFLIYFQGTGAADDSGLPNDRFFAVRPEGSVSTLKIQRTERGDSAVYLCASSPDGTYNYGYTFGSGTRLTVV.

This chain's CDR3 is CASSLAGSGVNEQFF. CDR3 in DNA: TGTGCCAGCAGCTTAGCTGGTAGCGGTGTCAATGAGCAGTTCTTC. The rearrangement joins TRBV7-9 to TRBJ2-1, with D tentatively TRBD2 (6 bases). V lost 0 bases and J 6 bases, leaving 12 bases between the germline ends. The CDR3 totals 15 residues. Germline-derived CDR1 and CDR2 are SEHNR and FQNEAQ (reference sequence).

At least ten counts were recorded for this clone. The V call is TRBV4-3, the J call TRBJ1-6; D is perhaps TRBD1 (5 bases). CDR3 length equals 16 residues. In germline, CDR1 is LGHNA, CDR2 YSLEER. V was pared by 0 bases and J by 10 bases, with 16 bases between. CDR3 nucleotides: TGCGCCAGCAGCCAAGATTGGACAAGTGGGAGGTCACCCCTCCACTTT. Amino acid sequence: CASSQDWTSGRSPLHF.

This clone showed up just a few times. The chain is built from TRBV7-9 and TRBJ1-5; D gene unclear. The germline V and J ends were trimmed by 2 bases and 0 bases, with 5 bases remaining between them. Germline CDR1 is SEHNR and CDR2 is FQNEAQ (reference sequence). This CDR3 spans 14 amino acids. The CDR3 region has the DNA TGTGCCAGCAGCTTACAGGATAGCAATCAGCCCCAGCATTTT. Its translation is CASSLQDSNQPQHF.